This T cell receptor beta chain stems from a study of OX40 agonist ivuxolimab in advanced cancers. Study-level points and caveats: There was clonal expansion of CD4+ and CD8+ blood T cells by week 6 at 0.1 to 3.0 mg/kg. At 0.1-3.0 mg/kg, partial responders had clonal expansion among the lowest observed. Expanded peripheral T cells had an undetermined antigen specificity.

Profiling relied on immunoSEQ multiplex PCR, and the TCRdb table lists in-frame clones only, not all of them. The table shows about 59,000 clones, with more than 85% occurring only once. The count of this clone is one. What it recognizes is unknown. The CDR3 covers 14 residues. Trimming took off 1 base at V and 5 bases at J, with 11 bases between the two ends. The germline V gene encodes CDR1 SEHNR and CDR2 FQNEAQ (reference sequence). The J gene is TRBJ2-5, the V gene TRBV7-9; tentatively, D is TRBD1 (5 bases). The sample here was CD4+ or CD8+ T cells sorted from blood, taken in a trial of the OX40 agonist ivuxolimab. This TCR was sampled from an adult with an advanced solid tumor such as melanoma, head and neck, liver or kidney cancer. This CDR3 is CASSLEGYRETQYF. The CDR3 region has the DNA TGTGCCAGCAGCTTAGAAGGGTACAGGGAGACCCAGTACTTC.